Below, 32 T cell receptor beta chains from the same sample are listed, as sequenced in a study of CD4 and CD8 cells across lung adenocarcinoma regions. Each CDR3 protein gets one entry after TCRdb re-called the PCR reads with MiXCR. The table lists 12,000 or so distinct CDR3 sequences, approximately 48% of them singletons, with over 25% in the top ten. Material: CD8+ T cells from the margin of a lung tumor. These receptors were obtained from a male donor with lung adenocarcinoma. The CD4 and CD8 labels of this study may be unreliable.

The chain employs TRBV27 and TRBJ2-5, with 7 positions matching TRBD1. The assigned J gene may be wrong: the sequence end matches TRBJ2-7 better. Per the germline V gene, CDR1 is MNHEY and CDR2 is SMNVEV (reference sequence). CDR3 length: 19 amino acids. The CDR3 here is CASSLWAPLTGRLRYEQYF. CDR3 DNA: TGTGCCAGCAGTTTATGGGCTCCCCTGACAGGGCGTCTTAGGTACGAGCAGTACTTC.

The J gene is TRBJ2-3, the V gene TRBV5-6; 9 bases match TRBD2. CDR1 is SGHDT and CDR2 is YYEEEE in the germline V gene. CDR3 length: 15 residues. Germline trimming cut 4 bases from V and 3 bases from J; bases unmatched to any gene: 6. The CDR3 is CASSQGGRVTDTQYF. The CDR3 nucleotides are TGTGCCAGCAGCCAAGGCGGGAGGGTGACAGATACGCAGTATTTT.

The chain couples TRBV6-1 to TRBJ2-4; D tentatively fits TRBD1 or TRBD2 (6 bases each). The V end lost 9 bases, the J end lost 12 bases, and 21 bases lay between the germline ends. Germline CDR1 reads MNHNS; CDR2 reads SASEGT. The CDR3 consists of 13 residues. The CDR3 loop reads CARGMGGTDTQYF. Here the CDR3 DNA reads TGTGCCAGGGGAATGGGGGGCACAGATACTCAGTACTTC.

The rearrangement joins TRBV20-1 to TRBJ2-1; D not certain. V was clipped by 0 bases and J by 12 bases, with 12 bases between them. The CDR3 extends over 12 amino acids. Germline CDR1 reads DFQATT; CDR2 reads SNEGSKA (reference sequence). The CDR3 DNA reads TGCAGTGCTAGAGATCCGCTAACGGGGCAGTTCTTC. Its protein product is CSARDPLTGQFF.

The V gene is TRBV27, the J gene TRBJ2-1; TRBD1 agrees at 7 bases. CDR1 is MNHEY, CDR2 SMNVEV, per germline (reference sequence). After removal of 6 bases from V and 7 bases from J, the junction contained 6 bases not matched to a gene. This CDR3 spans 13 amino acids. In nucleotides, the CDR3 is TGTGCCAGCAGAACAGGGGCCACTAATGAGCAGTTCTTC. As protein: CASRTGATNEQFF.

Concerning this clonotype: A much larger clone differs from this one at a single base, so this may be a read error. The gene calls are TRBV4-1 and TRBJ2-4, with D possibly TRBD1 on 5 matching bases. Germline CDR1 is MGHRA and CDR2 is YSYEKL. The CDR3 is 15 amino acids. Trimming left V 0 bases short and J 8 bases short, with 14 bases between. The CDR3 sequence: CASSQEGREVDIQYF. The DNA for the CDR3 is TGCGCCAGCAGCCAAGAAGGCAGGGAAGTGGACATTCAGTACTTC.

There are a few counts of this clonotype. The chain uses TRBV18 and TRBJ1-2, with a possible D match to TRBD1 (6 bases). Deletions cut 3 bases from V and 4 bases from J, with 15 bases between. Germline CDR1 and CDR2: KGHSH and LQKENI. CDR3 length: 15 residues. CDR3: CASSPSPGQTYGYTF. The CDR3 DNA is TGTGCCAGCTCACCGAGTCCCGGACAGACCTATGGCTACACCTTC.

About this clonotype itself: The junction differs from germline at one of its ends, possibly a read error. The chain joins TRBV7-2 to TRBJ2-3; D ambiguous. Germline lookup yields CDR1 SGHTA and CDR2 FQGNSA. The CDR3 totals 13 residues. For the CDR3, the DNA is TGTGCCAGCAGCTTCGTGGTCACAGATACCCAGTATTTC. Amino acid sequence: CASSFVVTDTQYF.

This clonotype has more than one count but fewer than ten. The chain recombines TRBV19 with TRBJ2-4; D perhaps matches TRBD1 (5 bases). V lost 2 bases and J lost 13, with 12 bases in between. Per the germline V gene, CDR1 is LNHDA and CDR2 is SQIVND (reference sequence). CDR3 length: 12 amino acids. CDR3 nucleotides: TGTGCCAGTAGTATACCCCCAGGGCAGCAGTACTTC. It is translated as CASSIPPGQQYF.

A remark on this clonotype: A read error may account for a junction end that differs from germline. This chain uses TRBV10-3 with TRBJ2-3; weak D call: TRBD2 (7 bases). CDR3 length equals 15 residues. Germline CDR1 and CDR2: ENHRY and SYGVKD. This CDR3 is CAGRRGGGDTDTQYF. The DNA of the CDR3 is TGTGCCGGGAGGAGGGGGGGCGGAGACACAGATACCCAGTATTTT.

The DNA for the CDR3 is TGTGCCAGCAGTCGAACTAGCGGGCCCTACAATGAGCAGTTCTTC. It codes for CASSRTSGPYNEQFF. The chain joins TRBV27 to TRBJ2-1; TRBD2 agrees at 9 bases. Per germline, CDR1 MNHEY and CDR2 SMNVEV (reference sequence). The CDR3 extends over 15 amino acids. V was pared by 5 bases and J by 2 bases, with 4 bases of the junction left unmatched.

V is TRBV6-5 and J is TRBJ2-5; TRBD2 matches at 14 bases. V dropped 2 bases and J dropped 11; count of bases not matched to a gene: 10. The CDR3 spans 16 residues. Germline lookup yields CDR1 MNHEY and CDR2 SVGAGI. CDR3 bases: TGTGCCAGCAGTTACCCAGGGACTAGCGGGGGAGGGGAGCAGTACTTC. Its protein is CASSYPGTSGGGEQYF.

The V call is TRBV6-5, the J call TRBJ2-4; TRBD1 is a possible D gene (5 bases). Trimming left V 5 bases short and J 6 bases short, with 8 bases between. The CDR3 length is 12 residues. CDR1 is MNHEY and CDR2 is SVGAGI in the germline V gene. The DNA of the CDR3 is TGTGCCAGCAGTCACAGGATAAACATTCAGTACTTC. It translates to CASSHRINIQYF.

The rearrangement joins TRBV2 to TRBJ2-1, with D uncertain. Germline CDR1 reads SNHLY; CDR2 reads FYNNEI. There are 17 residues in the CDR3. V was shortened by 1 base and J by 4 bases, with 17 bases between the two germline ends. CDR3 bases: TGTGCCAGCAGTGAAGGGAAGATCAGAGGACCGTACAATGAGCAGTTCTTC. Its protein is CASSEGKIRGPYNEQFF.

This chain uses TRBV6-5 with TRBJ2-1; D unresolved. The CDR3 is made up of 11 amino acids. The germline V and J ends were trimmed by 2 bases and 9 bases, with 5 bases remaining between them. Germline loops: CDR1 MNHEY, CDR2 SVGAGI. The CDR3 here is CASSYPPEQFF. The CDR3 DNA is TGTGCCAGCAGTTACCCCCCTGAGCAGTTCTTC.

This clonotype has more than one count but fewer than ten. This chain links TRBV6-2 or TRBV6-3 with TRBJ2-3, with D possibly being TRBD2 (6 bases). Germline lookup yields CDR1 MNHEY and CDR2 SVGEGT. V lost 2 bases and J 1 base, leaving 13 bases between the germline ends. This CDR3 has 16 residues. This CDR3 is CASSYPSVWGTDTQYF. For the CDR3, the DNA is TGTGCCAGCAGTTACCCTAGCGTCTGGGGCACAGATACGCAGTATTTT.

This clonotype is deemed medium-sized (0.01 to 0.1%). The CDR3 DNA sequence: TGTGCCAGCAGTCTCGACGGCGAAGGCTCCTACGAGCAGTTCTTC. Translated: CASSLDGEGSYEQFF. The chain is built from TRBV27 and TRBJ2-1, with D unresolved. V was trimmed by 5 bases and J by 10 bases, leaving 21 bases between them. CDR3 length: 15 amino acids. Germline CDR1 MNHEY, CDR2 SMNVEV (reference sequence).

This clonotype counts as large. V and J are TRBV6-5 and TRBJ2-1, with 9 bases lining up with TRBD2. The trim removed 1 base at V and 7 bases at J, leaving 8 bases unmatched. Germline CDR1 and CDR2: MNHEY and SVGAGI. This CDR3 contains 16 residues. CDR3 loop: CASSYFSAGGLNEQFF. The CDR3 DNA sequence: TGTGCCAGCAGTTACTTTTCGGCGGGAGGGCTGAATGAGCAGTTCTTC.

The DNA of the CDR3 is TGTGCCAGCAGCTCGGACAGACAAGAGACCCAGTACTTC. This translates into CASSSDRQETQYF. This rearrangement joins TRBV5-4 to TRBJ2-5, with D perhaps matching TRBD1 (6 bases). CDR1 and CDR2 (germline): SGHNT, YYREEE (reference sequence). The V end lost 3 bases, the J end lost 2 bases, and 8 bases lay between the germline ends. The CDR3 spans 13 residues.

This clonotype was counted a few times. The J gene is TRBJ2-1, the V gene TRBV4-1; 8 bases fit TRBD2. J was trimmed by 4 bases and V by 1 base; bases with no gene match: 9. Germline V gives CDR1 MGHRA, CDR2 YSYEKL. The CDR3 has 17 amino acids. CDR3 bases: TGCGCCAGCAGCCAAGGGCCGAGTAGCGGGGATTACAATGAGCAGTTCTTC. Residues: CASSQGPSSGDYNEQFF.

By share, this clonotype counts as medium-sized. V gene TRBV6-1 combines with J gene TRBJ2-5; the D gene is possibly TRBD2 (7 bases). V lost 5 bases and J 5 bases, leaving 18 bases between the germline ends. The germline CDR1 and CDR2 sequences are MNHNS and SASEGT. CDR3 size: 15 residues. CDR3 coding DNA: TGTGCCAGCAGTCTATGGGGGGGCGTTACGGAGACCCAGTACTTC. This sequence encodes CASSLWGGVTETQYF.

As for this clonotype: The junction does not match germline at one end; this may be a read error. The chain couples TRBV6-1 to TRBJ2-3; D may match TRBD1 or TRBD2 (7 bases each). Germline V gene sequence: CDR1 MNHNS, CDR2 SASEGT. There are 18 residues in the CDR3. The CDR3 DNA reads as TGTGCCAGCAGTGAATGGGCGACGGGATCAGGGGGGGGAGATACCCAGTATTTT. As protein: CASSEWATGSGGGDTQYF.

This clonotype is medium-sized within its sample. V and J are TRBV6-5 and TRBJ2-1; D possibly corresponds to TRBD1 (5 bases). The J call is doubtful: the DNA matches TRBJ2-7 better. This CDR3 is 14 amino acids long. Looked up from germline, CDR1 is MNHEY and CDR2 is SVGAGI. The CDR3 here is CASTQAPLMIEQYF. CDR3 DNA sequence: TGTGCCAGCACACAGGCCCCTCTAATGATCGAGCAGTACTTC.

Regarding this clonotype: The germline gene is not matched at one end of the junction; a read error may be the cause. The CDR3 nucleotides read TGTGCCAGCGGTCCAATTGGCACAGATACGCAGTATTTC. This codes for CASGPIGTDTQYF. V is TRBV27 and J is TRBJ2-3; D is unclear. CDR3 length equals 13 residues. Germline CDR1 and CDR2: MNHEY and SMNVEV (reference sequence).

This clonotype was found a few times. The chain combines TRBV6-5 with TRBJ2-1; D may correspond to TRBD1 or TRBD2 (5 bases each). This CDR3 spans 15 amino acids. CDR1 and CDR2 from the germline V gene are MNHEY and SVGAGI. Deletions cut 6 bases from V and 6 bases from J, with 18 bases between. The CDR3 loop is CASRDRETTGNEQFF. The CDR3 bases are TGTGCCAGCAGAGACCGGGAAACTACAGGCAATGAGCAGTTCTTC.

Remarks on this clonotype: It is likely a read error, because the conserved phenylalanine at the end of the CDR3 is missing. The DNA is left out, because the CDR3 cannot be placed on it with certainty; the CDR3 is given as TCRdb lists it. The rearrangement links TRBV27 to TRBJ2-5; TRBD2 is the table's D call and was not checked against the DNA. CDR1 is MNHEY and CDR2 is SMNVEV in the germline V gene (reference sequence). Ends included, the CDR3 has 13 residues. Here the CDR3 reads CASRGRGPASQLS.

This chain joins TRBV10-2 and TRBJ2-5; a weak D match, TRBD2 (6 bases). Germline loops: CDR1 WSHSY, CDR2 SAAADI. V lost 10 bases to trimming and J lost 4 bases, with 16 bases between them. The CDR3 totals 13 residues. The CDR3 loop reads CATGLPEPETQYF. CDR3 in DNA: TGCGCCACCGGACTACCGGAACCAGAGACCCAGTACTTC.

The gene calls are TRBV7-2 and TRBJ2-3; D is possibly TRBD1 or TRBD2 (5 bases each). With the DNA end fitting TRBJ2-5 better, the J assignment may be wrong. The CDR3 length is 13 residues. Per germline, CDR1 SGHTA and CDR2 FQGNSA. The CDR3 nucleotides read TGTGCCAGCAGCTTTGACCGGGACCAAACCCAGTACTTC. Protein sequence: CASSFDRDQTQYF.

Many counts were recorded for this clonotype. The rearrangement joins TRBV4-1 to TRBJ2-1; D is ambiguous. The J call may be incorrect, as the DNA end agrees better with TRBJ2-7. The germline CDR1 and CDR2 sequences are MGHRA and YSYEKL. The CDR3 extends over 17 amino acids. CDR3 in amino acids: CASSQDRAISLRNEQYF. As DNA, the CDR3 is TGCGCCAGCAGCCAAGATCGGGCTATCAGTTTAAGGAATGAGCAGTACTTC.

The J gene is TRBJ2-3, the V gene TRBV27; TRBD1 is a possible D gene (6 bases). The DNA end is more similar to TRBJ2-7, so the J call may be wrong. This CDR3 region has 16 residues. Germline V gene lookup returns CDR1 MNHEY and CDR2 SMNVEV (reference sequence). The CDR3 protein is CASSDNGHSGAYEQYF. The CDR3 coding sequence is TGTGCCAGCAGTGATAATGGGCACTCAGGGGCCTACGAGCAGTACTTC.

This clonotype showed up just once. It is unclear where the CDR3 begins or ends on the DNA, so no DNA is shown, and the CDR3 is as TCRdb lists it. The gene calls are TRBV6-1 and TRBJ2-6; the DNA was not used to check the table's D call, TRBD1. Termini included, the CDR3 measures 17 amino acids. Germline CDR1 MNHNS, CDR2 SASEGT. The CDR3 spells CASTGIGVGSGAYDLYF.

This clonotype was counted a few times. This may come from a read error, since a much larger clone is one base off. The gene calls are TRBV6-1 and TRBJ2-1, with D perhaps matching TRBD1 (6 bases). The CDR3 is 15 residues long. Germline lookup yields CDR1 MNHNS and CDR2 SASEGT. The V gene lost 2 bases and the J gene lost 10 bases, with 18 bases spanning the gap. DNA for the CDR3: TGTGCCAGCAGTGAAACCCCAGGGGCCTCCTACGAGCAGTTCTTC. This codes for CASSETPGASYEQFF.